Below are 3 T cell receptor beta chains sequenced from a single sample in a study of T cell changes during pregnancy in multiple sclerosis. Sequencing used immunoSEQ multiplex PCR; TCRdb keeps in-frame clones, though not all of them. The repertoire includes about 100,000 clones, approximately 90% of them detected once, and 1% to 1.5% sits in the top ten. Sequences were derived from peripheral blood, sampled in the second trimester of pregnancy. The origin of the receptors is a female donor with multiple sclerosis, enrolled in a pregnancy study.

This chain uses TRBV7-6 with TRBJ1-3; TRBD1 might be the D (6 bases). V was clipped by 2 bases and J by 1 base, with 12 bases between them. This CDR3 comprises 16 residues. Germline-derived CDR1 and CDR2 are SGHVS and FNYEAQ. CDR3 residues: CASSLLVRGSGNTIYF. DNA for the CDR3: TGTGCCAGCAGCTTATTGGTCAGGGGTTCTGGAAACACCATATATTTT.

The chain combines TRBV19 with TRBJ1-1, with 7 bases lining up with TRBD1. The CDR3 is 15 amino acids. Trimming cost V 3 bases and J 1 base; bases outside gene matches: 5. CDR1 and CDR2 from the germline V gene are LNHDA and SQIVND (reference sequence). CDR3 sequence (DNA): TGTGCCAGTAGTATCCCCTGGACAGGGAACACTGAAGCTTTCTTT. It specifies CASSIPWTGNTEAFF.

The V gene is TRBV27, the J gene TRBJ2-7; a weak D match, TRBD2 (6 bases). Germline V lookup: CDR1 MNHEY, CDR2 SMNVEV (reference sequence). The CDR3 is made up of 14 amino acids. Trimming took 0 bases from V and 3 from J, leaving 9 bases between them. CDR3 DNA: TGTGCCAGCAGTTTATCGAGACTAGGCTACGAGCAGTACTTC. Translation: CASSLSRLGYEQYF.